This T cell receptor (beta chain) was sequenced in a study of blood T cell repertoires in COVID-19. Overall study context: The United States, Italy and Spain supplied acute and convalescent COVID-19 samples. T cells, B-cell-depleted T cells, or PBMCs supplied cDNA or gDNA.

Authors' processing steps: Amplification with reference gene primers provided the estimates of nucleated cell counts. Clones were read by immunoSEQ multiplex PCR, and TCRdb kept only the in-frame ones, dropping some. For V, J and clone size, that table is used; D and trimming come from the DNA. The data hold 150,000 to 200,000 clones, with over 85% observed a single time. This CDR3 spans 14 amino acids. Germline loops: CDR1 LNHDA, CDR2 SQIVND (reference sequence). V lost 5 bases and J 2 bases, leaving 13 bases between the germline ends. The sequence was obtained from a woman in her forties or fifties with acute or convalescent COVID-19. This rearrangement joins TRBV19 to TRBJ2-7; a possible D gene is TRBD1 (6 bases). Sequencing was performed on peripheral blood. Written as DNA, the CDR3 is TGTGCCAGTAGTTCTCGGGACACTCCCTACGAGCAGTACTTC. This translates into CASSSRDTPYEQYF.